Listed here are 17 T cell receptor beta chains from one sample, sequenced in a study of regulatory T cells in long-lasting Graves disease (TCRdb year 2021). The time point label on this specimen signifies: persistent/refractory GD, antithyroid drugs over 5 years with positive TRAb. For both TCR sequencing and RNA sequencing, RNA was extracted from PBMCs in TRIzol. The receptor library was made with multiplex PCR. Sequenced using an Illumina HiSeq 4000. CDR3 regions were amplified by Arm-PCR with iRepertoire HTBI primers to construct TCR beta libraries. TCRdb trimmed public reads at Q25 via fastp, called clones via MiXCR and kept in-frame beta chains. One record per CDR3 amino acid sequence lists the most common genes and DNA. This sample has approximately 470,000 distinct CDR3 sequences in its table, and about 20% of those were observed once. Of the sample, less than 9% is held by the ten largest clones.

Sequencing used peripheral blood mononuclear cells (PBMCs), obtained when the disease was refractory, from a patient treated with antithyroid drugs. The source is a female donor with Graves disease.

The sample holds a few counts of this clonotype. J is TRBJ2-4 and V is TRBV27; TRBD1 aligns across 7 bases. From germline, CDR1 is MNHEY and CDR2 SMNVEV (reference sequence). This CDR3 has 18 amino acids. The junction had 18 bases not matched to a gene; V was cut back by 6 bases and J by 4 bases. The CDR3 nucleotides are TGTGCCAGCAGATTGCCCCGTCGACAGGGTAGAAATAAAAACATTCAGTACTTC. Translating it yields CASRLPRRQGRNKNIQYF.

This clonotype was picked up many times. CDR3 bases: TGTGCCAGCACCAGGGGCGCGGGGACTGAAGCTTTCTTT. It translates to CASTRGAGTEAFF. V usage is TRBV12-3 or TRBV12-4 and J usage is TRBJ1-1; D possibly corresponds to TRBD1 (6 bases). The CDR3 runs 13 residues. V gave up 7 bases and J gave up 5 bases, with 14 bases separating them.

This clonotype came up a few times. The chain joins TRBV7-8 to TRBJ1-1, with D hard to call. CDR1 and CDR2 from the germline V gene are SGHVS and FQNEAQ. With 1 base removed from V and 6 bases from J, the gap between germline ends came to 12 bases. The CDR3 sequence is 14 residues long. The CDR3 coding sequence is TGTGCCAGCAGCTTAGGACTACTTAAGGCTGAAGCTTTCTTT. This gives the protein CASSLGLLKAEAFF.

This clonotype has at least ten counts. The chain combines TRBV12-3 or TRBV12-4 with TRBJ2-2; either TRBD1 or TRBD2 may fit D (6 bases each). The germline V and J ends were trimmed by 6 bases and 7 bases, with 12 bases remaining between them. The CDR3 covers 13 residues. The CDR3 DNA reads TGTGCCAGCAGCCGAAGGGGGGTCGGGGAGCTGTTTTTT. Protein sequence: CASSRRGVGELFF.

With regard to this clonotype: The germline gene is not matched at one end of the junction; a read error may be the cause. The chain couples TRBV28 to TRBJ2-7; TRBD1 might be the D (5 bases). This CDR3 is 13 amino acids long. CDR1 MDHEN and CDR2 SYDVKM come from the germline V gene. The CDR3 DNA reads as TGTGCCAGCGCCCACAGGCACTCCTACGTGCAGTACTTC. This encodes CASAHRHSYVQYF.

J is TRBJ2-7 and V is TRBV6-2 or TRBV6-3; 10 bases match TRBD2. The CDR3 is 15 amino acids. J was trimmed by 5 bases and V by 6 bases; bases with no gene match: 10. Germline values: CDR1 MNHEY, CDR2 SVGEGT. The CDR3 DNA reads TGTGCCAGCAGCACCCCGGGACTAGCGATCAACGAGCAGTACTTC. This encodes CASSTPGLAINEQYF.

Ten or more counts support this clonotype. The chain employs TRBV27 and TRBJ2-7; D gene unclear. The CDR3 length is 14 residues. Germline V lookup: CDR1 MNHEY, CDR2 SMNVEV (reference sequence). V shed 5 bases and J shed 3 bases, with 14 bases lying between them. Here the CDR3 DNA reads TGTGCCAGCAGTAGGGCAGCACCCGACTACGAGCAGTACTTC. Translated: CASSRAAPDYEQYF.

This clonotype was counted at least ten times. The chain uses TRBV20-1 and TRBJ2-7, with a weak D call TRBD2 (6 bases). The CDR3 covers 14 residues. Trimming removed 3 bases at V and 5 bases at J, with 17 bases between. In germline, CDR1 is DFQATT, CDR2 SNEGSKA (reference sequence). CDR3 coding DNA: TGCAGTGCTAGTCTCGCGAGCACGGGGGACGAGCAGTACTTC. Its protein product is CSASLASTGDEQYF.

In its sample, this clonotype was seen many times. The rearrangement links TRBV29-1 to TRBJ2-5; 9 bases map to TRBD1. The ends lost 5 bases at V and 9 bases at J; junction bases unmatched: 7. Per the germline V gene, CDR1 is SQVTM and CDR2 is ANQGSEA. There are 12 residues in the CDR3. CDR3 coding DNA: TGCAGCGTTCTGGGGGGGACAGGGTCCCAGTACTTC. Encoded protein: CSVLGGTGSQYF.

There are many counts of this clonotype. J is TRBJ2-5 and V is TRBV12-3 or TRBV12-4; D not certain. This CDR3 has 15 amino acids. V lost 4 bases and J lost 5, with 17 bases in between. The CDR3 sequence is CASSSRQAHEETQYF. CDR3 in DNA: TGTGCCAGCAGTTCTCGGCAGGCCCATGAGGAGACCCAGTACTTC.

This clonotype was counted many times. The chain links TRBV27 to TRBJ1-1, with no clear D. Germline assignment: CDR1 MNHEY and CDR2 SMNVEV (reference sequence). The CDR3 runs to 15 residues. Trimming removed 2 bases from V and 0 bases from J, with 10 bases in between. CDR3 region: CASSLVRTLNTEAFF. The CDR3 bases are TGTGCCAGCAGTTTAGTACGAACTTTGAACACTGAAGCTTTCTTT.

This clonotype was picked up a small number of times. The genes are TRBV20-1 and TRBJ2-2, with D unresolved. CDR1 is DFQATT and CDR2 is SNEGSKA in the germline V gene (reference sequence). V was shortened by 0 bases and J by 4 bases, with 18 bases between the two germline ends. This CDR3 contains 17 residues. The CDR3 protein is CSARDYALSRSTGELFF. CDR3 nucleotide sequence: TGCAGTGCTAGAGATTACGCCCTTTCCCGGAGCACCGGGGAGCTGTTTTTT.

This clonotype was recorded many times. The CDR3 loop reads CASSRRLSASPYEQYF. The CDR3 DNA sequence: TGTGCCAGCAGCCGGCGCCTAAGCGCCTCCCCCTACGAGCAGTACTTC. V and J are TRBV7-2 and TRBJ2-7; the D is unclear. The CDR3 totals 16 residues. Trimming stripped 5 bases from V and 2 bases from J, with 19 bases between. The germline gives CDR1 SGHTA, CDR2 FQGNSA.

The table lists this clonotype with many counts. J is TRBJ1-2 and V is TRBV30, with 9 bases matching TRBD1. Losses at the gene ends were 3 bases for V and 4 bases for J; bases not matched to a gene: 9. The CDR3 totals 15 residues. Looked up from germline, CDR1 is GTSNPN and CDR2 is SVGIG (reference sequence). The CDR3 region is CAWRGQGFGVYGYTF. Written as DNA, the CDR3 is TGTGCCTGGAGGGGACAGGGTTTTGGTGTCTATGGCTACACCTTC.

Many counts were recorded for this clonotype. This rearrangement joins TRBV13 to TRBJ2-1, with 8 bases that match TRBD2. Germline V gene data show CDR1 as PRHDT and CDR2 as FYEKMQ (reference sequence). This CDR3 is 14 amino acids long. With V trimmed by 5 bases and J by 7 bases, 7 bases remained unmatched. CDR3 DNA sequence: TGTGCCAGCAGCCCTCAAGCGGGAGTGAATGAGCAGTTCTTC. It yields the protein CASSPQAGVNEQFF.

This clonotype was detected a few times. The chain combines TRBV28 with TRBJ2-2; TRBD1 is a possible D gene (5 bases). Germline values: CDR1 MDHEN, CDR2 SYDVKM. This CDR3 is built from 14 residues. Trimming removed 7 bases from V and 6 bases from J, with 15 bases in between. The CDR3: CASTEDKEPGELFF. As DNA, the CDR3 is TGTGCCAGCACCGAGGACAAGGAGCCCGGGGAGCTGTTTTTT.

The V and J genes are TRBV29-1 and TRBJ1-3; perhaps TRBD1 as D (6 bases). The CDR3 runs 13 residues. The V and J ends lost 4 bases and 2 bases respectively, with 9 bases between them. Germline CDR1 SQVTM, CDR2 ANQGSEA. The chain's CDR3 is CSVAGVPGNTIYF. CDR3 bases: TGCAGCGTTGCAGGGGTCCCTGGAAACACCATATATTTT.